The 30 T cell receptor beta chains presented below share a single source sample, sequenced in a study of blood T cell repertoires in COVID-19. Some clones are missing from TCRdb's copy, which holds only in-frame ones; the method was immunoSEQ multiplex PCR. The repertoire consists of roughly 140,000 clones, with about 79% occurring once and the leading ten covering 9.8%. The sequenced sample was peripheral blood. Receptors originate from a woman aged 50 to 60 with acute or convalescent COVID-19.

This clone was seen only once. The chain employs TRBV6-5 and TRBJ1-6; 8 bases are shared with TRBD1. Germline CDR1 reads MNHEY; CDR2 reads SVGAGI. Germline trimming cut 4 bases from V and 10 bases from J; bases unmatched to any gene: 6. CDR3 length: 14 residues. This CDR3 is CASSWTGLRSPLHF. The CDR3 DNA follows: TGTGCCAGCAGTTGGACAGGGCTGAGATCACCCCTCCACTTT.

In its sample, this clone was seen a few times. The CDR3 coding sequence is TGCGCCAGCAGCTTGGGGGCAGGGATTAATGAAAAACTGTTTTTT. It translates to CASSLGAGINEKLFF. V usage is TRBV5-1 and J usage is TRBJ1-4; a possible D gene is TRBD1 (5 bases). Germline V gives CDR1 SGHRS, CDR2 YFSETQ. V was trimmed by 0 bases and J by 4 bases, leaving 10 bases between them. The CDR3 has 15 residues. Drawing the rest from reference TRBV5-1 and TRBJ1-4, the complete variable domain is KAGVTQTPRYLIKTRGQQVTLSCSPISGHRSVSWYQQTPGQGLQFLFEYFSETQRNKGNFPGRFSGRQFSNSRSEMNVSTLELGDSALYLCASSLGAGINEKLFFGSGTQLSVL.

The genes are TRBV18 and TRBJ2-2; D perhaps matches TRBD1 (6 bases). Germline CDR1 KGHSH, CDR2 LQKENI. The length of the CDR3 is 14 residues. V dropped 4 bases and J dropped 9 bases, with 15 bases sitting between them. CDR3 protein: CASSRDRSHRELFF. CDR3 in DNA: TGTGCCAGCTCACGTGACAGGAGCCACCGGGAGCTGTTTTTT.

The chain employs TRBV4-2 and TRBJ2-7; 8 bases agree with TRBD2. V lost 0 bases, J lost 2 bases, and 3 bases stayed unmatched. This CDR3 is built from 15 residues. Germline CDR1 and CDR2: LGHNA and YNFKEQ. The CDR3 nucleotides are TGTGCCAGCAGCCAAGATCTAGCGGGCACCTACGAGCAGTACTTC. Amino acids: CASSQDLAGTYEQYF.

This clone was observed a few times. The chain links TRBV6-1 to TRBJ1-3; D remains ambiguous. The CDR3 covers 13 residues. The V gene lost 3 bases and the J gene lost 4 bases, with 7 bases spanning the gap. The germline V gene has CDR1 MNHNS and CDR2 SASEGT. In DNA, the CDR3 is TGTGCCAGCAGTGACGCAGAAGGAAACACCATATATTTT. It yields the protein CASSDAEGNTIYF.

The CDR3 bases are TGTGCCAGCAGTTTAGGGGGCACAGGGGTGAACACTGAAGCTTTCTTT. Its translation: CASSLGGTGVNTEAFF. The V and J genes are TRBV28 and TRBJ1-1, with 7 bases matching TRBD1. The CDR3 is 16 residues long. Per germline, CDR1 MDHEN and CDR2 SYDVKM. V trimming: 2 bases; J trimming: 0 bases; junction bases outside the gene matches: 6.

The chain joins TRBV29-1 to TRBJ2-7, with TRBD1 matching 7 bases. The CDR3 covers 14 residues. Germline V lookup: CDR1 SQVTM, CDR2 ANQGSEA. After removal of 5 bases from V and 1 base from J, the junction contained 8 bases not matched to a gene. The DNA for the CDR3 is TGCAGCGTTAGGACAGGTTCTCCTTCCTACGAGCAGTACTTC. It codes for CSVRTGSPSYEQYF.

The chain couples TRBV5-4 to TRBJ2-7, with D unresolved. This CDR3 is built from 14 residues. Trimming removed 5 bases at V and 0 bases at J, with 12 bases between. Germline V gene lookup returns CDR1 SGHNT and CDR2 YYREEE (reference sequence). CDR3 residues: CASSSTQGSYEQYF. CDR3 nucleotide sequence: TGTGCCAGCAGTAGCACCCAAGGCTCCTACGAGCAGTACTTC. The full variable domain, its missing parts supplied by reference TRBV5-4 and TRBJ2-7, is ETGVTQSPTHLIKTRGQQVTLRCSSQSGHNTVSWYQQALGQGPQFIFQYYREEENGRGNFPPRFSGLQFPNYSSELNVNALELDDSALYLCASSSTQGSYEQYFGPGTRLTVT.

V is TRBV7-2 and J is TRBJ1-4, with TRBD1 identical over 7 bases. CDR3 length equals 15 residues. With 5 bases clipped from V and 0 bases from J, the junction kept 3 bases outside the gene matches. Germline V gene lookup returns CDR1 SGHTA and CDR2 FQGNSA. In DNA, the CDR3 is TGTGCCAGCAGCCCACAGGGGTCAACTAATGAAAAACTGTTTTTT. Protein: CASSPQGSTNEKLFF.

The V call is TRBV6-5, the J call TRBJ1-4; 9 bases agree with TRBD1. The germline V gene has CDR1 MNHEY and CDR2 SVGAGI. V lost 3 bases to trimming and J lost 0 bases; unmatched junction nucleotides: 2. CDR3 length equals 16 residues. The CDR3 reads CASSYRTGATNEKLFF. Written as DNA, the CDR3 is TGTGCCAGCAGTTATAGGACAGGGGCAACTAATGAAAAACTGTTTTTT.

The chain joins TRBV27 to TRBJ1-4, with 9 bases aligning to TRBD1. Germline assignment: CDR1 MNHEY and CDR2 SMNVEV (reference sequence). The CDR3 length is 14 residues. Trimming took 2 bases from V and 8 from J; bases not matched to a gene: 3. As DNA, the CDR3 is TGTGCCAGCAGTTTACCCGGACAGGGGGAAAAACTGTTTTTT. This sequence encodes CASSLPGQGEKLFF.

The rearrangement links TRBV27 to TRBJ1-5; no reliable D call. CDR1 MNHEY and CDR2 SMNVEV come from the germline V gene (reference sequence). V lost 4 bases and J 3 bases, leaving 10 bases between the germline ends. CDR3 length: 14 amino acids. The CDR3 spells CASSSPGPNQPQHF. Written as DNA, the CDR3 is TGTGCCAGCAGTTCCCCAGGCCCCAATCAGCCCCAGCATTTT.

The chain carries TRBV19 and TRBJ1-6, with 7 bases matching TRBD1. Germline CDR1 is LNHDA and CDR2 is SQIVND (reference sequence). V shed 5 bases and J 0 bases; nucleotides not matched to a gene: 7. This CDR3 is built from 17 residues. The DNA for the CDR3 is TGTGCCAGTAGTCCAGGGACAGATTCCTCCTATAATTCACCCCTCCACTTT. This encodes CASSPGTDSSYNSPLHF. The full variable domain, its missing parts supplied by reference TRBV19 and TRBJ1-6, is DGGITQSPKYLFRKEGQNVTLSCEQNLNHDAMYWYRQDPGQGLRLIYYSQIVNDFQKGDIAEGYSVSREKKESFPLTVTSAQKNPTAFYLCASSPGTDSSYNSPLHFGNGTRLTVT.

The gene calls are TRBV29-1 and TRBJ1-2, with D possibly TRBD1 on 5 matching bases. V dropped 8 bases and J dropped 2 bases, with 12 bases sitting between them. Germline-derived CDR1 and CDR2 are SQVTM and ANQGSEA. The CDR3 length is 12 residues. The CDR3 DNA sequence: TGCAGCTCGTGGGGGGAGAACTATGGCTACACCTTC. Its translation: CSSWGENYGYTF.

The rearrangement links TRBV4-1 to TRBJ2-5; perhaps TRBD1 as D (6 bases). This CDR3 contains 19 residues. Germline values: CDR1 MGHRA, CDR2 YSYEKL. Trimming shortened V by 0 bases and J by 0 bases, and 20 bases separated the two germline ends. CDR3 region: CASSQDEVQGWGYQETQYF. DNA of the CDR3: TGCGCCAGCAGCCAAGATGAGGTCCAGGGGTGGGGGTACCAAGAGACCCAGTACTTC.

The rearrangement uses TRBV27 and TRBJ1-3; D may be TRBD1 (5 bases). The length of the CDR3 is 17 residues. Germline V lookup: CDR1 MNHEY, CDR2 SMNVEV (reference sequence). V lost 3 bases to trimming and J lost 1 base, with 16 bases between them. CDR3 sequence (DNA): TGTGCCAGCAGTTTCATCGGGGGGGAAAGATCTGGAAACACCATATATTTT. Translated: CASSFIGGERSGNTIYF.

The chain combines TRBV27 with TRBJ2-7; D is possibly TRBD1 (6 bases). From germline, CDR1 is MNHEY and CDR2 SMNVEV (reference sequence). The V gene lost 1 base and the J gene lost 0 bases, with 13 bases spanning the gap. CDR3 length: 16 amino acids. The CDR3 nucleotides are TGTGCCAGCAGTTTATATAAACAGGGCAGCTCCTACGAGCAGTACTTC. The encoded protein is CASSLYKQGSSYEQYF.

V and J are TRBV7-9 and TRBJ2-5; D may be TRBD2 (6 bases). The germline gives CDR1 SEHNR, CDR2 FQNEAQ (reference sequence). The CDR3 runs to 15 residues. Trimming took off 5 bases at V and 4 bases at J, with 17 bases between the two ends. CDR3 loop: CASSDNRRGGETQYF. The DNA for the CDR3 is TGTGCCAGCAGCGATAATCGGAGGGGTGGAGAGACCCAGTACTTC.

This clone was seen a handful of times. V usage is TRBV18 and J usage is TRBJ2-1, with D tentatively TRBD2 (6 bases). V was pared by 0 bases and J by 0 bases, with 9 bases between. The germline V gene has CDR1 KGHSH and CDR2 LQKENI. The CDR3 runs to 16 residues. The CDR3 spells CASSPPGGSSYNEQFF. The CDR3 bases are TGTGCCAGCTCACCACCCGGGGGTAGCTCCTACAATGAGCAGTTCTTC.

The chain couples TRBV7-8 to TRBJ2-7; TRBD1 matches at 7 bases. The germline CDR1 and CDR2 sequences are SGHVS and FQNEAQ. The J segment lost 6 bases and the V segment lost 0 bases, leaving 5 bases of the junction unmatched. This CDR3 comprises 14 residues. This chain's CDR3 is CASSLASGQLEQYF. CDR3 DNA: TGTGCCAGCAGCTTAGCGTCGGGACAGCTCGAGCAGTACTTC.

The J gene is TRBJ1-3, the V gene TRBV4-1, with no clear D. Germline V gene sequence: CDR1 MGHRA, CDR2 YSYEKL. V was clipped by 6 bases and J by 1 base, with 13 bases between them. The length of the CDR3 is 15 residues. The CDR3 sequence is CASSLGEASGNTIYF. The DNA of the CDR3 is TGCGCCAGCAGTCTCGGGGAGGCATCTGGAAACACCATATATTTT.

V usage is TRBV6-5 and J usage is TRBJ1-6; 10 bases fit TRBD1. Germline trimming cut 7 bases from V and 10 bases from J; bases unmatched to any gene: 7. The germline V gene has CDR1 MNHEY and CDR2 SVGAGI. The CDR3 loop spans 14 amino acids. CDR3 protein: CASKGQGKNSPLHF. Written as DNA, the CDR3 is TGTGCCAGCAAGGGACAGGGGAAGAACTCACCCCTCCACTTT.

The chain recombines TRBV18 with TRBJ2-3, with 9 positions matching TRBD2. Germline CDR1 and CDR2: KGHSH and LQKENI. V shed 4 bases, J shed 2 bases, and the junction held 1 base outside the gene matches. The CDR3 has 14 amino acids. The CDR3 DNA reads TGTGCCAGCTCACTAGCGGGAGCCACAGATACGCAGTATTTT. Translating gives CASSLAGATDTQYF.

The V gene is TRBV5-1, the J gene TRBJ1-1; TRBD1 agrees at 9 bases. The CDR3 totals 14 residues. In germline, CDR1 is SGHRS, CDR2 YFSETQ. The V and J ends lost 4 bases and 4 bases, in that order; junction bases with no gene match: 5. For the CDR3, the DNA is TGCGCCAGCAGCCCCGGGGACAGGGTCACTGAAGCTTTCTTT. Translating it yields CASSPGDRVTEAFF.

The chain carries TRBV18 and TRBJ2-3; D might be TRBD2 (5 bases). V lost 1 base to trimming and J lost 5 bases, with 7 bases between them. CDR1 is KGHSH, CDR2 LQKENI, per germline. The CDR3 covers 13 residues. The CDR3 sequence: CASSPRREDTQYF. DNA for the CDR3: TGTGCCAGCTCACCACGTCGGGAAGATACGCAGTATTTT.

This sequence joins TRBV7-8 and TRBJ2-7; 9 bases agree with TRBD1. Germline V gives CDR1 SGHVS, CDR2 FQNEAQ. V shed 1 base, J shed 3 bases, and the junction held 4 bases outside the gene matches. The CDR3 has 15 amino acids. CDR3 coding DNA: TGTGCCAGCAGCTTAGGTCGGACAGGGGACTACGAGCAGTACTTC. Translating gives CASSLGRTGDYEQYF.

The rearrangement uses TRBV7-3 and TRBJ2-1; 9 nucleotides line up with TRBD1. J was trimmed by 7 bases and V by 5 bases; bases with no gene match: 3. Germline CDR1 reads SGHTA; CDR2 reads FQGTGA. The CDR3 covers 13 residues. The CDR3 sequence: CASSLGTGNEQFF. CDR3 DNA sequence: TGTGCCAGCAGCCTAGGGACAGGGAATGAGCAGTTCTTC.

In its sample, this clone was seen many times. CDR3 protein: CASTQGVARGRTDTQYF. DNA for the CDR3: TGTGCCAGCACCCAAGGGGTAGCTAGGGGGCGCACAGATACGCAGTATTTT. The gene calls are TRBV9 and TRBJ2-3, with 7 nucleotides matching TRBD1. Trimming took 6 bases from V and 1 from J; bases not matched to a gene: 14. The CDR3 is 17 residues long. CDR1 SGDLS and CDR2 YYNGEE come from the germline V gene.

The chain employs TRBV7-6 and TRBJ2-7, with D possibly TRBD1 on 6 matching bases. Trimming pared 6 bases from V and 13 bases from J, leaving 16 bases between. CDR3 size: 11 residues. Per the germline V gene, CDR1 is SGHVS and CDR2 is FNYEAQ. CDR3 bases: TGTGCCAGCAGTACCGGGACAATCCTCTACTTC. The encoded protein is CASSTGTILYF.

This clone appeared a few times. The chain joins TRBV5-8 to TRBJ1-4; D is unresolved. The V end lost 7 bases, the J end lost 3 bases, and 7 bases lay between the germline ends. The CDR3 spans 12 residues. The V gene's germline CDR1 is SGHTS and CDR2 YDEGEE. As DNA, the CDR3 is TGTGCCAGCCGCCCGGCTAATGAAAAACTGTTTTTT. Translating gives CASRPANEKLFF.